This T cell receptor (beta chain) is from a study of OX40 agonist ivuxolimab in advanced cancers. The germline V and J ends were trimmed by 5 bases and 2 bases, with 5 bases remaining between them. Germline V gives CDR1 SEHNR, CDR2 FQNEAQ (reference sequence). CDR3 size: 12 residues. The method was immunoSEQ multiplex PCR; TCRdb's version includes in-frame clones alone and lacks a portion of them. Of around 69,000 clones in the sample, nearly 90% were seen once. The receptor was isolated from an adult with an advanced solid tumor such as melanoma, head and neck, liver or kidney cancer. V gene TRBV7-9 combines with J gene TRBJ2-3; no clear D gene. Sequenced material: CD4+ or CD8+ T cells sorted from blood, taken in a trial of the OX40 agonist ivuxolimab. In DNA form, the CDR3 reads TGTGCCAGCAGCCCCCCCACAGATACGCAGTATTTT. Protein: CASSPPTDTQYF.